Included here is one T cell receptor beta chain sequence, with context. V lost 1 base to trimming and J lost 2 bases; unmatched junction nucleotides: 9. The CDR3 length is 17 residues. Germline V gene lookup returns CDR1 LNHDA and CDR2 SQIVND (reference sequence). Study processing details: For nucleated cells, counts were estimated from reference gene primer amplification. The assay was immunoSEQ multiplex PCR, and TCRdb's table has in-frame clones only and misses some. That table furnishes V, J and clone size, whereas the DNA furnished D and trimming. Of 55,000 to 85,000 clones listed, over 75% were seen once; the top ten hold 11%. These data belong to a study of blood T cell repertoires in COVID-19. Study overall: Sites in the United States, Italy and Spain provided acute and convalescent COVID-19 samples. The analysed material was cDNA or gDNA that came from T cells, B-cell-depleted T cells, or PBMCs.

The sequence was collected from a woman aged 18-30 years with acute or convalescent COVID-19. The rearrangement joins TRBV19 to TRBJ2-7, with TRBD1 matching over 9 bases. Source material: peripheral blood. The CDR3 loop is CASSIGQGVTTTYEQYF. The CDR3 region has the DNA TGTGCCAGTAGTATAGGACAGGGGGTAACCACAACCTACGAGCAGTACTTC.